A selection of T cell receptor beta chains follows, all from one sample in a study of shared clonotypes between healthy human individuals. Sequenced by immunoSEQ multiplex PCR; TCRdb stores in-frame clones only, minus some. The data hold about 2.2 million clones, with roughly 91% observed a single time. Sequenced input: naive CD8+ T cells from PBMCs. The receptors come from a man aged 18 to 29 in good health. Some clones in this sample may be carry-over from other donors' samples. The CDR3 runs from the conserved cysteine through the conserved F or W. A D gene is named only where the DNA matches it firmly. Some rows mark clone size as missing; the rest say once, few, many or name a class of expanded clone.

clone size,D gene,J gene,V gene,CDR3 DNA,CDR3 protein
.,TRBD1,TRBJ2-3,TRBV4-2,TGTGCCAGCAGCCAAGCCAGAAGGGACAGGGGGCCGGATACGCAGTATTTT,CASSQARRDRGPDTQYF
once,.,TRBJ2-2,TRBV6-5,TGTGCCAGCAGTTACGATGTAGGACTTAACACCGGGGAGCTGTTTTTT,CASSYDVGLNTGELFF
.,.,TRBJ2-1,TRBV6-1,TGTGCCAGCAGGTCCCTGGGCTACAATGAGCAGTTCTTC,CASRSLGYNEQFF
.,.,TRBJ2-6,TRBV7-9,TGTGCCAGCAGCTTTCCGGTGACAGGTTTGGCCAACGTCCTGACTTTC,CASSFPVTGLANVLTF
.,.,TRBJ2-5,TRBV14,TGTGCCAGCAGCCAAGTTGGGCAGGGACAAGAGACCCAGTACTTC,CASSQVGQGQETQYF
once,.,TRBJ1-4,TRBV10-3,TGTGCCATCAGTGCAGGGTCCCGTAGTTCTAATGAAAAACTGTTTTTT,CAISAGSRSSNEKLFF
once,.,TRBJ2-7,TRBV11-2,TGTGCCAGCAGCTTAGACCACAGGGCCTCCTACGAGCAGTACTTC,CASSLDHRASYEQYF
.,.,TRBJ2-5,TRBV10-3,TGTGCCATCAGTGAGTCACGCGGCCAAGAGACCCAGTACTTC,CAISESRGQETQYF
.,.,TRBJ1-2,TRBV7-9,TGTGCCAGCAGCTTGGCAGGGAACTATGGCTACACCTTC,CASSLAGNYGYTF
.,.,TRBJ2-7,TRBV27,TGTGCCAGCAGTCCCACAGGGAATTACGAGCAGTACTTC,CASSPTGNYEQYF
.,.,TRBJ2-1,TRBV5-1,TGCGCCAGCAGCTTTTGGGGGGGCGAGCAGTTCTTC,CASSFWGGEQFF
.,TRBD1,TRBJ2-1,TRBV19,TGTGCCAGTAGTATGGACAGGGTTAATGAGCAGTTCTTC,CASSMDRVNEQFF
.,TRBD1,TRBJ1-2,TRBV19,TGTGCCAGTAGTAGAAGACAGGGTTATGGCTACACCTTC,CASSRRQGYGYTF
.,.,TRBJ2-5,TRBV15,TGTGCCACCAGCAGTACCGCTAATCCGGGGCCTAAAGAGACCCAGTACTTC,CATSSTANPGPKETQYF
.,.,TRBJ1-2,TRBV7-9,TGTGCCAGCAGCACGGACACCTTCTATGGCTACACCTTC,CASSTDTFYGYTF
.,.,TRBJ2-3,TRBV5-6,TGTGCCAGCAGCTTGACAGTCCGCAACACAGATACGCAGTATTTT,CASSLTVRNTDTQYF
once,.,TRBJ2-5,TRBV25-1,TGTGCCAGCAGTGATTATATCCTACGCGCCCAAGAGACCCAGTACTTC,CASSDYILRAQETQYF
once,.,TRBJ2-5,TRBV14,TGTGCCAGCAAAAGGGCCTCCCAAGAGACCCAGTACTTC,CASKRASQETQYF
.,TRBD1,TRBJ1-5,TRBV6-1,TGTGCCAGCAAGTTGGACAGGGATAGCAATCAGCCCCAGCATTTT,CASKLDRDSNQPQHF
.,.,TRBJ2-2,TRBV7-2,TGTGCCAGCAGCTCAACGAGGACAGCCCTCGGGACCGGGGAGCTGTTTTTT,CASSSTRTALGTGELFF
.,TRBD2,TRBJ2-5,TRBV6-6,TGTGCCAGCAGCCTGACTAGCGGGCGAGAGACCCAGTACTTC,CASSLTSGRETQYF
.,TRBD1,TRBJ1-1,TRBV11-3,TGTGCCAGCAGCCCCGAGGCAGGGGGGTTGACTGAAGCTTTCTTT,CASSPEAGGLTEAFF
.,.,TRBJ2-1,TRBV27,TGTGCCAGCAGTTTAATCGCGGGGCCTGCCTACAATGAGCAGTTCTTC,CASSLIAGPAYNEQFF
once,TRBD1,TRBJ2-3,TRBV7-3,TGTGCCAGCAGCTCACCGCGACCCAGGACAGGGGGTACAGATACGCAGTACTTT,CASSSPRPRTGGTDTQYF
.,.,TRBJ2-1,TRBV5-4,TGTGCCAGCAGCCCATGGGACTACAATGAGCAGTTCTTC,CASSPWDYNEQFF
.,TRBD1,TRBJ2-1,TRBV9,TGTGCCAGCAGCGTAGTGGGTAGCAGGGGGCCCTACAATGAGCAGTTCTTC,CASSVVGSRGPYNEQFF
.,.,TRBJ2-7,TRBV7-9,TGTGCCAGCAGCTTTACGGCCTACGAGCAGTACTTC,CASSFTAYEQYF
.,.,TRBJ2-4,TRBV9,TGTGCCAGCAGCCCCCCACCCTGGGACACACAAAACATTCAGTACTTC,CASSPPPWDTQNIQYF
.,.,TRBJ2-7,TRBV7-9,TGTGCCAGCAGCACCCGGGGAGGGGGGAACTACGAGCAGTACTTC,CASSTRGGGNYEQYF
.,.,TRBJ2-2,TRBV28,TGTGCCAGCAGGGGGGGTGGCACCGGGGAGCTGTTTTTT,CASRGGGTGELFF
.,.,TRBJ2-7,TRBV27,TGTGCCAGCAGTCTTTCGCGGGAGCAGTACTTC,CASSLSREQYF
.,.,TRBJ2-7,TRBV30,TGTGCCCGGGGCAGCGGGTTAACCTACGAGCAGTACTTC,CARGSGLTYEQYF
.,TRBD1,TRBJ2-2,TRBV7-9,TGTGCCAGCAGCCCTAGGACAGGTGGGAACACCGGGGAGCTGTTTTTT,CASSPRTGGNTGELFF
.,TRBD1,TRBJ1-1,TRBV27,TGTGCCACCCAGGGGGGGGCGGGCATGAACACTGAAGCTTTCTTT,CATQGGAGMNTEAFF
.,TRBD1,TRBJ2-1,TRBV18,TGTGCCAGCTCACCTCGACAGGGGTTCTACAATGAGCAGTTCTTC,CASSPRQGFYNEQFF
.,TRBD2,TRBJ2-7,TRBV7-9,TGTGCCAGCAGCTTAGCGACTAGCGGGAGGGCCTGGTCCTACGAGCAGTACTTC,CASSLATSGRAWSYEQYF
.,.,TRBJ2-5,TRBV10-1,TGCGCCAGCAGTGAGCATCCAGGGGAGGGAGAGACCCAGTACTTC,CASSEHPGEGETQYF
.,.,TRBJ1-5,TRBV6-6,TGTGCCAGCGTTTCCATCCCGGGGGCGGAATCCCAGCCCCAGCATTTT,CASVSIPGAESQPQHF
.,.,TRBJ2-7,TRBV25-1,TGTGCCAGCAGTGATTACGTTGGCGGGACCTACGAGCAGTACTTC,CASSDYVGGTYEQYF
.,TRBD1,TRBJ1-2,TRBV28,TGTGCCAGCAGCCAAAAAGTACGGGACAGGTACTATGGCTACACCTTC,CASSQKVRDRYYGYTF
.,.,TRBJ2-4,TRBV7-9,TGTGCCAGCAGCCCCGGAGGGGATTTGGGCAAAAACATTCAGTACTTC,CASSPGGDLGKNIQYF
.,TRBD2,TRBJ2-1,TRBV7-6,TGTGCCAGCAGCTTACTAGCGGGTACCTGGGAGCAGTTCTTC,CASSLLAGTWEQFF
once,TRBD1,TRBJ2-1,TRBV9,TGTGCCAGCAGCACAGGGACAGGGGTGTACAATGAGCAGTTCTTC,CASSTGTGVYNEQFF
.,TRBD1,TRBJ1-5,TRBV6-1,TGTGCCAGCAGCGACAGGGTGCCGAGCAATCAGCCCCAGCATTTT,CASSDRVPSNQPQHF
few,.,TRBJ2-2,TRBV7-9,TGTGCCAGCGCAGAGGTGTCGAACACCGGGGAGCTGTTTTTT,CASAEVSNTGELFF
.,.,TRBJ1-4,TRBV6-5,TGTGCCAGCAGTTACTCGAATCCGGGGGATGAAAAACTGTTTTTT,CASSYSNPGDEKLFF
.,TRBD1,TRBJ1-4,TRBV2,TGTGCCAGCAGTGAATCTCAGGGGGGGGAGGCTGAAAAACTGTTTTTT,CASSESQGGEAEKLFF
once,.,TRBJ1-5,TRBV5-6,TGTGCCAGCAACGAGTGGACGGCGAGCAATCAGCCCCAGCATTTT,CASNEWTASNQPQHF
.,TRBD1,TRBJ2-7,TRBV27,TGTGCCAGCAGTTTGACTTGGGACAGGGGGCGCGAGCAGTACTTC,CASSLTWDRGREQYF